This T cell receptor beta chain was identified during a study of human T cells and chemical hapten exposure. This CDR3 has 14 residues. Germline CDR1 is LGHNA and CDR2 is YSLEER. Trimming stripped 5 bases from V and 5 bases from J, with 13 bases between. Whole-study findings and limits: TCRs at a frequency above 1 in 1000 stayed unchanged with DPC sensitization.

Of note for this clonotype: Its target is not known.

Specified time point: patch test 1, 2 weeks after DPC sensitization. Regarding treatment: therapeutic diphenylcyclopropenone sensitization with weekly scalp DPC. Unfractionated whole blood yielded total RNA. Each CDR3 protein is one row after TCRdb ran MiXCR on the RACE reads. The repertoire holds 100,000 or so distinct CDR3 sequences, with approximately 11% as singletons. The source of this sequence is a woman aged 40-49 years with alopecia areata. Some clones in this sample may be carry-over from other donors' samples. The chain recombines TRBV4-3 with TRBJ2-1, with D perhaps matching TRBD1 (6 bases). Material: whole blood, obtained in connection with sensitization to the hapten diphenylcyclopropenone (DPC). CDR3 bases: TGCGCCAGCAGCGACTACGGACAGCACAATGAGCAGTTCTTC. Amino acid sequence: CASSDYGQHNEQFF.